This TCR beta chain was captured in a study of molecular identifiers for immune sequencing clone quantification. The wider study: Replicates partitioned RNA from approximately 20,000 or 100,000 naive CD8 cells into five parts, sequencing four.

TCRdb ran MiXCR on the PCR reads and lists one entry per CDR3 protein. The sample has more than 6,000 distinct CDR3 sequences, about 15% seen once. The CDR3 is made up of 12 amino acids. Trimming cost V 6 bases and J 4 bases, with 10 bases left between them. When naive CD8 T cells were sorted, they were gated as CD8+CD4-CCR7+CD45RA+. This clonotype came up a few times. Its antigen is as yet unknown. Study-wide findings and caveats: In CMV-specific effectors, clones above 20 copies held over 99% of molecules; naive, under 1%.

The material sequenced was naive CD8+ T cells from blood, with Jurkat cell RNA spiked in. Indicated subset: FACS-sorted CD8+CD4-CCR7+CD45RA+ naive T cells. The TCR sequence derives from a human donor in good health. Some libraries in this study had Jurkat cell RNA spiked in. This chain links TRBV12-3 or TRBV12-4 with TRBJ2-7, with D hard to call. The CDR3 region is CASSETSYEQYF. In DNA form, the CDR3 reads TGTGCCAGCAGCGAGACTTCTTACGAGCAGTACTTC.